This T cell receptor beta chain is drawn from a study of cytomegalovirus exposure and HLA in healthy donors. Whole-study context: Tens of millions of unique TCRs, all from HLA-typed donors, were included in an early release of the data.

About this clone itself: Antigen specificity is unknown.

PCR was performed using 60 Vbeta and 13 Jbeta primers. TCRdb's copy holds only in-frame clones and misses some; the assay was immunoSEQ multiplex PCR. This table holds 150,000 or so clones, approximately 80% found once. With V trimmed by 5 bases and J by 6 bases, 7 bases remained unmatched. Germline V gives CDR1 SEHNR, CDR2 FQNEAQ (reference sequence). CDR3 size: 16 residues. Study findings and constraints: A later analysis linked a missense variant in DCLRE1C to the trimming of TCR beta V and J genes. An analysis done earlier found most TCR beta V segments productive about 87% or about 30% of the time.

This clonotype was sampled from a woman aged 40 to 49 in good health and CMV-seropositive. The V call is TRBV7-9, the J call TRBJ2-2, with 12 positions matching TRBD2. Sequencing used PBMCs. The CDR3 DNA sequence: TGTGCCAGCAGCCAAGGGACTAGCGGGTCGGCCGGGGAGCTGTTTTTT. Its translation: CASSQGTSGSAGELFF.